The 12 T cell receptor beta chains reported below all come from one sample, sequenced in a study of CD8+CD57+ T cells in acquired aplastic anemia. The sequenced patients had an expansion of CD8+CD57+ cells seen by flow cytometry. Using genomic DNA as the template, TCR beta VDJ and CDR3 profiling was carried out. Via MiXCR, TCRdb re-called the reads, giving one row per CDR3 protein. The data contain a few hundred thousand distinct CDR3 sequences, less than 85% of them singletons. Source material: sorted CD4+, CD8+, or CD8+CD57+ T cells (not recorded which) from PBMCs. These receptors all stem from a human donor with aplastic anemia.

CDR3 amino acids: CASSGTGGEQYF. Here the CDR3 DNA reads TGTGCCAGCAGTGGGACAGGGGGTGAGCAGTACTTC. The V gene is TRBV2, the J gene TRBJ2-7, with 10 bases that match TRBD1. V shed 4 bases, J shed 7 bases, and the junction held 1 base outside the gene matches. There are 12 residues in the CDR3. Germline-derived CDR1 and CDR2 are SNHLY and FYNNEI.

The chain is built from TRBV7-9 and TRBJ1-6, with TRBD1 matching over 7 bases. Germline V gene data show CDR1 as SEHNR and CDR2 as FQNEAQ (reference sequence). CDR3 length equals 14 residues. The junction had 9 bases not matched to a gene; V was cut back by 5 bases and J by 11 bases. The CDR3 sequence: CASSKQGVGAPLHF. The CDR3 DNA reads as TGTGCCAGCAGCAAGCAGGGGGTAGGGGCACCCCTCCACTTT.

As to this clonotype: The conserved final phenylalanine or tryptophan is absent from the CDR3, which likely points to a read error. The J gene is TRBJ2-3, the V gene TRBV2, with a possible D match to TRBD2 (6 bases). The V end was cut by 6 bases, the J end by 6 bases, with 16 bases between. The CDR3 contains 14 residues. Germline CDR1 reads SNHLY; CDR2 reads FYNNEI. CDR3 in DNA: TGTGCCAGCAGCTTTGCGGGAAGTCCCGATACGCAGTATGTG. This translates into CASSFAGSPDTQYV.

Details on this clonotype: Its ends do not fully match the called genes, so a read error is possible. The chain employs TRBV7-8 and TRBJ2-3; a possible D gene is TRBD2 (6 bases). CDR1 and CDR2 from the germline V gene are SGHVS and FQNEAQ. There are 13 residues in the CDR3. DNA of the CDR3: TGTGCCAGCGGGGTCGCGGGAACAGCTACGCAGCAGTTT. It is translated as CASGVAGTATQQF.

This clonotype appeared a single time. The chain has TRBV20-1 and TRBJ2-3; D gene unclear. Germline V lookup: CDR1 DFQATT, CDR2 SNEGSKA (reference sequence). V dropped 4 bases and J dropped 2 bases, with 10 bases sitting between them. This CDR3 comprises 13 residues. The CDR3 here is CSAIWGNTDTQYF. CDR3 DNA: TGCAGTGCTATCTGGGGTAACACAGATACGCAGTATTTT.

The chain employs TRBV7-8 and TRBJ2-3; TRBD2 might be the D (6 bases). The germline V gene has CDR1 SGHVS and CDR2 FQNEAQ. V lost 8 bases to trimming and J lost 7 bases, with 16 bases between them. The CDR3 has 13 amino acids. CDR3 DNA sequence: TGTGCCAGCGGGTACGGGGGAAGTCATACGCAGTATTTT. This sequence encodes CASGYGGSHTQYF.

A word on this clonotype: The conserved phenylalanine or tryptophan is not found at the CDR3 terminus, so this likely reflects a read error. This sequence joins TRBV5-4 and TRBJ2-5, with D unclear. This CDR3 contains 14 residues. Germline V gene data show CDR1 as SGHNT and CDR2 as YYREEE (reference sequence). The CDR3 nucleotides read TGTGCCACCAGCAGAGGCACACAGCGATCGACCCAGTACCTC. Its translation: CATSRGTQRSTQYL.

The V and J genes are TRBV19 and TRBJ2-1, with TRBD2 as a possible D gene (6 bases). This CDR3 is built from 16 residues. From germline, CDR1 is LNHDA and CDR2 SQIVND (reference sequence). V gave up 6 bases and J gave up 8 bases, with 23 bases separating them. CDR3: CASSQAGGNGQDEQFF. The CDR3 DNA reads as TGTGCCAGTAGCCAAGCGGGCGGAAACGGTCAGGATGAGCAGTTCTTC.

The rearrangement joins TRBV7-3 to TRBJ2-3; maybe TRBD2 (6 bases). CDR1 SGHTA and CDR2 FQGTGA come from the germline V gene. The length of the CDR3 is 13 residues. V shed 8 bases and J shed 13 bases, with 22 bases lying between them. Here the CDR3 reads CASGYSGGGKEYF. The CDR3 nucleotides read TGTGCCAGCGGCTACTCAGGCGGAGGGAAGGAGTATTTT.

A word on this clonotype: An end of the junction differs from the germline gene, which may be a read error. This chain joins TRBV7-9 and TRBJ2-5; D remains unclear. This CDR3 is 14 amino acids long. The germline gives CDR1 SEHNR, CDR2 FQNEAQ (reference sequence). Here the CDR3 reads CATSRASHQGTQYF. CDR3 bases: TGTGCCACCAGCAGAGCAAGTCACCAAGGGACCCAGTACTTC.

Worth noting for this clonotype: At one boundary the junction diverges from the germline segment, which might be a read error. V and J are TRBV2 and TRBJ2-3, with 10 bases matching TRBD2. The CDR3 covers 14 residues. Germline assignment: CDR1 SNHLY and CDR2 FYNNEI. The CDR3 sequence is CASSVAGGPEPQYW. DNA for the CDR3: TGTGCCAGCAGCGTAGCGGGAGGTCCCGAGCCGCAGTACTGG.

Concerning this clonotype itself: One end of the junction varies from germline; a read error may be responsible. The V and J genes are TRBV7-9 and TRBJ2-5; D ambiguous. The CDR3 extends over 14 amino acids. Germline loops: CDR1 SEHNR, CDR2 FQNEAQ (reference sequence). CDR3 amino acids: CASSPARYEENDEF. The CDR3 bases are TGTGCCAGCAGCCCTGCGCGCTACGAGGAGAACGACGAGTTC.